Shown below are 29 T cell receptor beta chains from a single sample sequenced in a study of T cell changes during pregnancy in multiple sclerosis. The assay was immunoSEQ multiplex PCR, and TCRdb's table has in-frame clones only and misses some. Among 40,000 to 50,000 clones listed, 80% to 90% were seen once. The sequencing here drew on CD4+ T cells from peripheral blood mononuclear cells, taken in the first trimester of pregnancy. These receptors all come from a female donor with multiple sclerosis, enrolled in a pregnancy study.

The chain has TRBV28 and TRBJ1-5; D gene uncertain. CDR3 length: 14 amino acids. Trimming left V 9 bases short and J 1 base short, with 13 bases between. Germline CDR1 reads MDHEN; CDR2 reads SYDVKM. The CDR3 spells CASEGGGSNQPQHF. The CDR3 region has the DNA TGTGCCAGTGAGGGAGGAGGAAGCAATCAGCCCCAGCATTTT.

This rearrangement joins TRBV2 to TRBJ2-7; TRBD2 matches at 11 bases. Trimming cost V 5 bases and J 5 bases; bases outside gene matches: 5. The CDR3 runs 14 residues. The V gene's germline CDR1 is SNHLY and CDR2 FYNNEI. The CDR3 nucleotides read TGTGCCAGCAGTCGACTAGCGGGAAGGAACGAGCAGTACTTC. Its translation is CASSRLAGRNEQYF.

V is TRBV7-6 and J is TRBJ1-5; D may be TRBD1 (6 bases). This CDR3 spans 15 amino acids. V gave up 6 bases and J gave up 1 base, with 13 bases separating them. Germline assignment: CDR1 SGHVS and CDR2 FNYEAQ. CDR3 sequence (DNA): TGTGCCAGCAGTCATAGTACAGGGAGCAATCAGCCCCAGCATTTT. Protein: CASSHSTGSNQPQHF.

The V and J genes are TRBV4-1 and TRBJ1-1; 10 bases match TRBD1. With V trimmed by 7 bases and J by 3 bases, 11 bases remained unmatched. CDR1 is MGHRA and CDR2 is YSYEKL in the germline V gene. There are 16 residues in the CDR3. The CDR3 bases are TGCGCCAGCACGAAATCCGGGGGGACAGGGGACACTGAAGCTTTCTTT. It encodes CASTKSGGTGDTEAFF.

The chain couples TRBV19 to TRBJ1-2; 8 nucleotides line up with TRBD1. V trimming: 5 bases; J trimming: 8 bases; junction bases outside the gene matches: 10. CDR1 is LNHDA and CDR2 is SQIVND in the germline V gene (reference sequence). The CDR3 is 14 amino acids. This CDR3 reads CASSSFGQGGGYTF. For the CDR3, the DNA is TGTGCCAGTAGTTCCTTCGGACAGGGCGGAGGCTACACCTTC.

This clone has only a few counts. The chain is built from TRBV28 and TRBJ1-1; 10 positions match TRBD1. CDR3 size: 13 residues. Per germline, CDR1 MDHEN and CDR2 SYDVKM. V shed 10 bases, J shed 5 bases, and the junction held 7 bases outside the gene matches. The CDR3 nucleotides read TGTGCCACAAAAGACAGGGGGCGGACTGAAGCTTTCTTT. It is translated as CATKDRGRTEAFF.

V and J are TRBV5-1 and TRBJ2-3, with TRBD1 as a possible D gene (6 bases). This CDR3 contains 17 residues. Trimming cost V 0 bases and J 0 bases, with 14 bases left between them. Per the germline V gene, CDR1 is SGHRS and CDR2 is YFSETQ. The CDR3 sequence: CASSLALAGASTDTQYF. In DNA form, the CDR3 reads TGCGCCAGCAGCTTGGCCCTGGCAGGGGCTAGCACAGATACGCAGTATTTT.

This chain joins TRBV27 and TRBJ2-7, with 10 bases lining up with TRBD2. The CDR3 loop spans 14 amino acids. J gave up 0 bases and V 6 bases, and 2 bases lay outside the gene matches. Germline V gene sequence: CDR1 MNHEY, CDR2 SMNVEV (reference sequence). DNA for the CDR3: TGTGCCAGCAGCCGGACTAGCGGCTCCTACGAGCAGTACTTC. It codes for CASSRTSGSYEQYF.

The J gene is TRBJ2-1, the V gene TRBV9, with 7 bases aligning to TRBD2. This CDR3 region has 16 residues. The J segment lost 4 bases and the V segment lost 0 bases, leaving 7 bases of the junction unmatched. Germline CDR1 SGDLS, CDR2 YYNGEE. The CDR3 protein is CASSVVPGGTYNEQFF. As DNA, the CDR3 is TGTGCCAGCAGCGTAGTACCGGGAGGTACGTACAATGAGCAGTTCTTC. Based on the CDR3 plus reference TRBV9 and TRBJ2-1, the full variable domain is DSGVTQTPKHLITATGQRVTLRCSPRSGDLSVYWYQQSLDQGLQFLIQYYNGEERAKGNILERFSAQQFPDLHSELNLSSLELGDSALYFCASSVVPGGTYNEQFFGPGTRLTVL.

V usage is TRBV29-1 and J usage is TRBJ2-1; 12 nucleotides agree with TRBD2. CDR1 is SQVTM, CDR2 ANQGSEA, per germline. This CDR3 region has 15 residues. The J segment lost 4 bases and the V segment lost 5 bases, leaving 6 bases of the junction unmatched. The CDR3 nucleotides are TGCAGCGTTCTTTCTAGCGGGAGGGGATACAATGAGCAGTTCTTC. As protein: CSVLSSGRGYNEQFF.

In regard to this clone: The identical CDR3 is also encoded by other nucleotide sequences in the sample. The chain has TRBV7-3 and TRBJ2-7; 7 nucleotides match TRBD2. The CDR3 loop spans 13 amino acids. The V and J ends lost 1 base and 7 bases, in that order; junction bases with no gene match: 4. Germline lookup yields CDR1 SGHTA and CDR2 FQGTGA. The CDR3 here is CASSLREGGEQYF. As DNA, the CDR3 is TGTGCCAGCAGCTTAAGGGAGGGCGGGGAGCAGTACTTC.

CDR3 sequence reads: CASSQLVSGTDTQYF. In DNA form, the CDR3 reads TGTGCCAGCAGCCAACTAGTGAGTGGCACAGATACGCAGTATTTT. The chain is built from TRBV4-2 and TRBJ2-3; D is undetermined. Trimming removed 2 bases at V and 1 base at J, with 10 bases between. This CDR3 contains 15 residues. Per germline, CDR1 LGHNA and CDR2 YNFKEQ.

This chain connects TRBV29-1 to TRBJ1-2; 8 bases are a match to TRBD1. The V segment lost 6 bases and the J segment 2 bases; nucleotides outside the gene matches: 2. The CDR3 loop spans 12 amino acids. The germline gives CDR1 SQVTM, CDR2 ANQGSEA. DNA for the CDR3: TGCAGCGTCAGGGGGCCGAACTATGGCTACACCTTC. As protein: CSVRGPNYGYTF.

The table lists this clone with a count of one. V gene TRBV19 combines with J gene TRBJ2-7; 12 bases are a match to TRBD2. Per germline, CDR1 LNHDA and CDR2 SQIVND (reference sequence). This CDR3 is 17 amino acids long. The J segment lost 2 bases and the V segment lost 5 bases, leaving 10 bases of the junction unmatched. The CDR3 reads CASSARLAGEGTYEQYF. DNA of the CDR3: TGTGCCAGTAGTGCAAGACTAGCGGGAGAGGGAACCTACGAGCAGTACTTC.

The J gene is TRBJ2-2, the V gene TRBV6-6; perhaps TRBD2 as D (7 bases). The CDR3 sequence is 15 residues long. V gave up 4 bases and J gave up 6 bases, with 15 bases separating them. CDR1 and CDR2 (germline): MNHNY, SVGAGI (reference sequence). CDR3 in amino acids: CASSSQGGFAGELFF. CDR3 nucleotide sequence: TGTGCCAGCAGTTCACAGGGAGGGTTCGCCGGGGAGCTGTTTTTT.

This clone was observed a single time. The rearrangement uses TRBV19 and TRBJ2-1, with TRBD2 as a possible D gene (6 bases). Germline CDR1 is LNHDA and CDR2 is SQIVND (reference sequence). The CDR3 contains 14 residues. V was clipped by 2 bases and J by 7 bases, with 12 bases between them. The CDR3 coding sequence is TGTGCCAGTAGTATAACGCGGGGAAGGAATGAGCAGTTCTTC. It yields the protein CASSITRGRNEQFF.

The genes are TRBV5-6 and TRBJ2-2; D not resolved. The CDR3 length is 18 residues. Germline-derived CDR1 and CDR2 are SGHDT and YYEEEE. With 4 bases removed from V and 5 bases from J, the gap between germline ends came to 24 bases. This CDR3 reads CASSPTKRRRTTTGELFF. CDR3 DNA: TGTGCCAGCAGCCCCACTAAACGGCGCCGAACGACGACCGGGGAGCTGTTTTTT.

V and J are TRBV13 and TRBJ1-1; TRBD1 is a possible D gene (6 bases). The CDR3 length is 13 residues. Germline CDR1 PRHDT, CDR2 FYEKMQ (reference sequence). The V end lost 6 bases, the J end lost 14 bases, and 22 bases lay between the germline ends. The CDR3, as DNA: TGTGCCAGCAGTTTAAGGTTAGGGGGTTCAGACTTCTTT. Protein: CASSLRLGGSDFF.

The chain carries TRBV2 and TRBJ1-1; TRBD1 agrees at 8 bases. The CDR3 spans 17 residues. The V segment lost 6 bases and the J segment 5 bases; nucleotides outside the gene matches: 17. Germline CDR1 SNHLY, CDR2 FYNNEI. In DNA form, the CDR3 reads TGTGCCAGCAGCAAAGGAACGACAGGGGTAATTAATACTGAAGCTTTCTTT. It is translated as CASSKGTTGVINTEAFF.

The CDR3 sequence is CASSQDIVAGGRTGELFF. CDR3 DNA sequence: TGTGCCAGCAGCCAAGATATAGTGGCGGGAGGTAGGACCGGGGAGCTGTTTTTT. This chain links TRBV4-2 with TRBJ2-2, with TRBD2 identical over 8 bases. V shed 0 bases, J shed 5 bases, and the junction held 11 bases outside the gene matches. CDR1 LGHNA and CDR2 YNFKEQ come from the germline V gene. The CDR3 runs 18 residues.

CDR3 loop: CASSDRVYYEQYF. The CDR3 DNA follows: TGTGCCAGCAGCGACAGGGTTTACTACGAGCAGTACTTC. The chain recombines TRBV7-2 with TRBJ2-7; 7 nucleotides align to TRBD1. The CDR3 covers 13 residues. V lost 5 bases, J lost 3 bases, and 4 bases stayed unmatched. Germline V gives CDR1 SGHTA, CDR2 FQGNSA.

The chain has TRBV2 and TRBJ2-7; D not certain. Germline lookup yields CDR1 SNHLY and CDR2 FYNNEI. The ends were cut back, 5 bases at V and 7 bases at J, with 18 bases in the middle. The CDR3 has 14 amino acids. The CDR3 spells CASSPRRGPHEQYF. The DNA for the CDR3 is TGTGCCAGCAGTCCACGACGTGGGCCTCATGAGCAGTACTTC.

This clone appeared once. J is TRBJ1-1 and V is TRBV19; D is possibly TRBD1 (5 bases). V lost 9 bases to trimming and J lost 0 bases, with 11 bases between them. CDR1 is LNHDA and CDR2 is SQIVND in the germline V gene (reference sequence). The CDR3 is 13 residues long. CDR3 protein: CASTDMMNTEAFF. CDR3 in DNA: TGTGCCAGCACGGACATGATGAACACTGAAGCTTTCTTT. Full variable domain (remainder filled in from reference TRBV19 and TRBJ1-1): DGGITQSPKYLFRKEGQNVTLSCEQNLNHDAMYWYRQDPGQGLRLIYYSQIVNDFQKGDIAEGYSVSREKKESFPLTVTSAQKNPTAFYLCASTDMMNTEAFFGQGTRLTVV.

The chain employs TRBV7-3 and TRBJ2-5; 8 nucleotides line up with TRBD1. The CDR3 has 13 amino acids. Looked up from germline, CDR1 is SGHTA and CDR2 is FQGTGA. V shed 4 bases and J 4 bases; nucleotides not matched to a gene: 2. This CDR3 is CASSSGGLETQYF. Written as DNA, the CDR3 is TGTGCCAGCAGCTCAGGGGGCTTAGAGACCCAGTACTTC.

V and J are TRBV27 and TRBJ2-5, with D possibly TRBD1 on 6 matching bases. This CDR3 contains 14 residues. CDR1 and CDR2 (germline): MNHEY, SMNVEV (reference sequence). With 6 bases removed from V and 3 bases from J, the gap between germline ends came to 14 bases. The CDR3 sequence: CASSRTAREETQYF. In DNA form, the CDR3 reads TGTGCCAGCAGCCGGACAGCTAGAGAAGAGACCCAGTACTTC.

This sequence joins TRBV9 and TRBJ2-7; 10 bases fit TRBD1. The CDR3 is 15 residues long. Germline lookup yields CDR1 SGDLS and CDR2 YYNGEE. V was clipped by 2 bases and J by 3 bases; unmatched bases: 5. CDR3 residues: CASSVTGTGVYEQYF. The DNA for the CDR3 is TGTGCCAGCAGCGTGACCGGGACAGGGGTCTACGAGCAGTACTTC.

The J gene is TRBJ2-7, the V gene TRBV9; 8 bases match TRBD1. V was clipped by 3 bases and J by 6 bases; unmatched bases: 5. This CDR3 spans 13 amino acids. CDR1 is SGDLS, CDR2 YYNGEE, per germline. The CDR3 DNA is TGTGCCAGCAGCGCACAGGGGGACGGCGAGCAGTACTTC. Translating it yields CASSAQGDGEQYF.

The chain couples TRBV9 to TRBJ2-2, with a tentative D call TRBD2 (5 bases). CDR1 and CDR2 from the germline V gene are SGDLS and YYNGEE. The V gene lost 0 bases and the J gene lost 5 bases, with 17 bases spanning the gap. The CDR3 loop spans 17 amino acids. The CDR3 region has the DNA TGTGCCAGCAGCGTAGGTCGGGTGGGAGTAAGGACCGGGGAGCTGTTTTTT. Its protein is CASSVGRVGVRTGELFF.

The genes are TRBV9 and TRBJ2-3, with 16 positions matching TRBD2. The length of the CDR3 is 17 residues. J lost 6 bases, V lost 2 bases, and 6 bases had no gene match. Germline V lookup: CDR1 SGDLS, CDR2 YYNGEE. Here the CDR3 reads CASSVRGLAGGPDTQYF. The CDR3 bases are TGTGCCAGCAGCGTGAGGGGACTAGCGGGAGGGCCGGATACGCAGTATTTT.